This T cell receptor beta chain was obtained from a study of monozygotic twins with inflammatory bowel disease. Broader study findings: No repertoire similarity difference was seen between concordant and discordant twins; power was possibly limited.

Note on this clonotype: The antigen is undetermined.

The template-switching step introduced UMIs that carried a 6-nucleotide sample barcode. TCRdb reprocessed the 5' RACE reads, with one entry per CDR3 protein and no DNA. The table gives around 40,000 distinct CDR3 sequences; the top ten clones make up about 5% of it. CDR3 length: 16 amino acids. CDR1 is SGHAT and CDR2 is FQNNGV in the germline V gene. This receptor was identified in a human donor with ulcerative colitis or Crohn's disease, or a healthy co-twin of an affected twin (not recorded which). The V call is TRBV11-2, the J call TRBJ2-7; no DNA is available, so the TRBD1 call from TCRdb remains unchecked. Sequencing was carried out using blood. CDR3 protein: CASSRQRTGGVYEQYF.